Sequencing of this T cell receptor (beta chain) was carried out in a study of blood T cells in healthy people across ages. The CDR3 is 17 residues long. V shed 6 bases, J shed 4 bases, and the junction held 17 bases outside the gene matches. Germline V gene lookup returns CDR1 MNHEY and CDR2 SMNVEV (reference sequence). Primers used in a second PCR of about 7 to 12 cycles were a sample-barcoded 5' primer and a J-beta primer mix. TCRdb independently ran MiXCR on the 5' RACE reads; one entry per CDR3 protein. This table holds about 1,800,000 distinct CDR3 sequences, roughly 27% found once. Total RNA was isolated from each sample in quantities of at least 5.5 micrograms.

This clonotype was obtained from a woman under 40 in good health. The rearrangement joins TRBV27 to TRBJ1-2, with 7 bases lining up with TRBD1. The source material was blood. As DNA, the CDR3 is TGTGCCAGCAGCCCCAGGGGGGTGCAGTCCCCGATCTATGGCTACACCTTC. Its translation: CASSPRGVQSPIYGYTF.